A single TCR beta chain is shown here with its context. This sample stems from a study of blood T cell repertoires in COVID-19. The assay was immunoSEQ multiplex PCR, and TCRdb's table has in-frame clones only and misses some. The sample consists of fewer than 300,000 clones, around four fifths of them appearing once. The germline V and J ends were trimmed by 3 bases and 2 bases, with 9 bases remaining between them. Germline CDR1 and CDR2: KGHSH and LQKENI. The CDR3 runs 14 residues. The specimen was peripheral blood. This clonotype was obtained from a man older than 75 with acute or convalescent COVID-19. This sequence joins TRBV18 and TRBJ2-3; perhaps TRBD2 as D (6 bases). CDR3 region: CASSPSGLTDTQYF. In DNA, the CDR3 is TGTGCCAGCTCACCTAGCGGACTCACAGATACGCAGTATTTT. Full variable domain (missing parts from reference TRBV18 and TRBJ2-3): NAGVMQNPRHLVRRRGQEARLRCSPMKGHSHVYWYRQLPEEGLKFMVYLQKENIIDESGMPKERFSAEFPKEGPSILRIQQVVRGDSAAYFCASSPSGLTDTQYFGPGTRLTVL.